This T cell receptor (beta chain) was identified in a study of blood T cell repertoires in COVID-19. TCRdb keeps only in-frame clones here, not all; method: immunoSEQ multiplex PCR. Here the sample spans about 55,000 clones, 90% being singletons. The CDR3 consists of 14 residues. CDR1 and CDR2 (germline): SGHRS, YFSETQ. Trimming took off 5 bases at V and 0 bases at J, with 10 bases between the two ends. The sequence derives from a human donor with active COVID-19. The donor label of this sample is uncertain. This chain uses TRBV5-1 with TRBJ2-3; D remains ambiguous. Sequenced: peripheral blood. The CDR3 nucleotides are TGCGCCAGCAGAACTTCTCCTAGCACAGATACGCAGTATTTT. Residues: CASRTSPSTDTQYF.